These 32 T cell receptor beta chains were all obtained from the same sample, sequenced in a study of cytomegalovirus exposure and HLA in healthy donors. PCR employed 60 Vbeta and 13 Jbeta primers. The table came from immunoSEQ multiplex PCR; TCRdb's copy has only in-frame clones and leaves some out. Counted here are fewer than 250,000 clones, over 75% occurring once; the ten biggest clones make up 10%. The sample was PBMCs. These receptors all stem from a woman aged 50 to 60 in good health and CMV-seropositive.

This sequence joins TRBV11-2 and TRBJ2-7, with D perhaps matching TRBD2 (6 bases). With 3 bases removed from V and 7 bases from J, the gap between germline ends came to 7 bases. The CDR3 has 11 amino acids. Germline V gene lookup returns CDR1 SGHAT and CDR2 FQNNGV. The CDR3 here is CASSFSGEQYF. CDR3 in DNA: TGTGCCAGCAGCTTTAGCGGTGAGCAGTACTTC.

This chain uses TRBV6-5 with TRBJ1-1; D is uncertain. The V gene lost 6 bases and the J gene lost 0 bases, with 11 bases spanning the gap. The germline CDR1 and CDR2 sequences are MNHEY and SVGAGI. The CDR3 spans 14 residues. The CDR3 region has the DNA TGTGCCAGCAGCTCGACATCCATGAACACTGAAGCTTTCTTT. Its translation is CASSSTSMNTEAFF.

The rearrangement uses TRBV5-1 and TRBJ1-4, with TRBD1 identical over 8 bases. The V and J ends lost 4 bases and 4 bases, in that order; junction bases with no gene match: 15. This CDR3 has 18 amino acids. Germline V lookup: CDR1 SGHRS, CDR2 YFSETQ. CDR3 nucleotide sequence: TGCGCCAGCAGCGGACGCCCCAACCTGGACAGGGATAATGAAAAACTGTTTTTT. Translated, it gives CASSGRPNLDRDNEKLFF.

The chain links TRBV7-3 to TRBJ2-7, with TRBD2 identical over 11 bases. CDR3 length: 16 amino acids. Per the germline V gene, CDR1 is SGHTA and CDR2 is FQGTGA. With 5 bases clipped from V and 4 bases from J, the junction kept 10 bases outside the gene matches. The CDR3 nucleotides read TGTGCCAGCAGCATGGGTAGCGGGGGGGCCGGGTACGAGCAGTACTTC. Translated, it gives CASSMGSGGAGYEQYF.

The chain couples TRBV28 to TRBJ1-2, with D tentatively TRBD1 (5 bases). This CDR3 is 14 amino acids long. Germline V lookup: CDR1 MDHEN, CDR2 SYDVKM. V was pared by 6 bases and J by 4 bases, with 15 bases between. CDR3 protein: CASRGGRDGYGYTF. The DNA of the CDR3 is TGTGCCAGCAGGGGAGGCAGGGACGGCTATGGCTACACCTTC.

Concerning this clone: This sample also contains other DNA sequences that code for the same CDR3. This chain connects TRBV5-1 to TRBJ1-4, with a tentative D call TRBD1 (6 bases). This CDR3 contains 14 residues. V was trimmed by 0 bases and J by 5 bases, leaving 8 bases between them. Germline CDR1 reads SGHRS; CDR2 reads YFSETQ. Here the CDR3 DNA reads TGCGCCAGCAGCTTGGGACAGGAGAATGAAAAACTGTTTTTT. It is translated as CASSLGQENEKLFF.

The gene calls are TRBV7-3 and TRBJ1-2; D perhaps matches TRBD1 (6 bases). V was clipped by 2 bases and J by 8 bases, with 18 bases between them. Germline V gene data show CDR1 as SGHTA and CDR2 as FQGTGA. The CDR3 spans 15 residues. CDR3 in DNA: TGTGCCAGCAGCTTAGGTGGGGGGGCGATGGAAGGCTACACCTTC. It encodes CASSLGGGAMEGYTF.

This chain joins TRBV28 and TRBJ1-1, with D hard to call. The CDR3 runs 14 residues. The germline gives CDR1 MDHEN, CDR2 SYDVKM. V shed 8 bases and J shed 1 base, with 14 bases lying between them. The CDR3 coding sequence is TGTGCCAGCTTAGGAGGGAGCGCGAACACTGAAGCTTTCTTT. This codes for CASLGGSANTEAFF.

This clone was counted only a few times. The rearrangement uses TRBV10-2 and TRBJ1-2; D remains ambiguous. Germline V gives CDR1 WSHSY, CDR2 SAAADI. Trimming removed 3 bases at V and 1 base at J, with 9 bases between. This CDR3 region has 14 residues. CDR3 region: CASSDSGFNYGYTF. Written as DNA, the CDR3 is TGCGCCAGCAGTGACTCGGGGTTTAACTATGGCTACACCTTC.

The chain uses TRBV9 and TRBJ2-5, with 11 bases identical to TRBD2. The CDR3 covers 16 residues. CDR1 SGDLS and CDR2 YYNGEE come from the germline V gene. V dropped 0 bases and J dropped 4; count of bases not matched to a gene: 5. CDR3 in amino acids: CASSVVSGGAGETQYF. CDR3 sequence (DNA): TGTGCCAGCAGCGTAGTTAGCGGGGGGGCCGGAGAGACCCAGTACTTC.

This chain joins TRBV5-1 and TRBJ2-3; 12 nucleotides agree with TRBD2. Germline V gene data show CDR1 as SGHRS and CDR2 as YFSETQ. The CDR3 loop spans 15 amino acids. Trimming cost V 3 bases and J 3 bases; bases outside gene matches: 2. In nucleotides, the CDR3 is TGCGCCAGCAGCTATCTAGCGGGGGGGACAGATACGCAGTATTTT. This codes for CASSYLAGGTDTQYF.

This clone has more than one count but fewer than ten. The chain has TRBV10-2 and TRBJ1-4; TRBD1 might be the D (6 bases). Germline CDR1 and CDR2: WSHSY and SAAADI. The length of the CDR3 is 13 residues. With 4 bases removed from V and 8 bases from J, the gap between germline ends came to 11 bases. The CDR3 is CASSVGGREKLFF. The CDR3 DNA is TGCGCCAGCAGTGTAGGGGGTCGGGAAAAACTGTTTTTT.

The J gene is TRBJ2-3, the V gene TRBV6-1, with TRBD1 matching 7 bases. The V and J ends lost 4 bases and 5 bases, in that order; junction bases with no gene match: 15. The CDR3 extends over 17 amino acids. CDR1 is MNHNS and CDR2 is SASEGT in the germline V gene. CDR3 sequence reads: CASSGSRQGGKRDTQYF. CDR3 bases: TGTGCCAGCAGTGGCTCCCGACAGGGTGGGAAGAGAGATACGCAGTATTTT.

V is TRBV2 and J is TRBJ1-6, with D perhaps matching TRBD1 (5 bases). The CDR3 loop spans 14 amino acids. Trimming cost V 10 bases and J 7 bases, with 17 bases left between them. Germline loops: CDR1 SNHLY, CDR2 FYNNEI. The CDR3 DNA reads TGTGCCACCCGGGCGGCCCCAGGGAATTCACCCCTCCACTTT. Protein: CATRAAPGNSPLHF.

In nucleotides, the CDR3 is TGTGCCAGCAGCTCGGGACTCAATCAGCCCCAGCATTTT. This encodes CASSSGLNQPQHF. This chain connects TRBV7-6 to TRBJ1-5; tentatively, D is TRBD1 (5 bases). The CDR3 totals 13 residues. Trimming stripped 4 bases from V and 3 bases from J, with 7 bases between. Looked up from germline, CDR1 is SGHVS and CDR2 is FNYEAQ. Drawing the rest from reference TRBV7-6 and TRBJ1-5, the complete variable domain is GAGVSQSPRYKVTKRGQDVALRCDPISGHVSLYWYRQALGQGPEFLTYFNYEAQQDKSGLPNDRFSAERPEGSISTLTIQRTEQRDSAMYRCASSSGLNQPQHFGDGTRLSIL.

This chain joins TRBV6-5 and TRBJ2-7, with a weak D call TRBD1 (6 bases). This CDR3 region has 14 residues. Germline V gives CDR1 MNHEY, CDR2 SVGAGI. Trimming stripped 4 bases from V and 1 base from J, with 11 bases between. CDR3 loop: CASSSGTPSYEQYF. CDR3 in DNA: TGTGCCAGCAGTTCCGGGACACCTTCCTACGAGCAGTACTTC.

The V gene is TRBV10-3, the J gene TRBJ2-3; 10 bases are shared with TRBD2. CDR1 is ENHRY and CDR2 is SYGVKD in the germline V gene. The CDR3 loop spans 17 amino acids. V trimming: 3 bases; J trimming: 3 bases; junction bases outside the gene matches: 9. CDR3 sequence (DNA): TGTGCCATCAGTGATAAAGCGGGGGGGCCGAGTACAGATACGCAGTATTTT. It encodes CAISDKAGGPSTDTQYF.

The chain combines TRBV7-9 with TRBJ1-5, with unresolved D. The germline gives CDR1 SEHNR, CDR2 FQNEAQ (reference sequence). The CDR3 has 15 residues. Trimming pared 5 bases from V and 4 bases from J, leaving 15 bases between. Here the CDR3 reads CASSPPGGPNQPQHF. In DNA form, the CDR3 reads TGTGCCAGCAGCCCACCTGGAGGGCCGAATCAGCCCCAGCATTTT.

This CDR3 is CASNLRSMNTEAFF. The DNA for the CDR3 is TGTGCCAGCAATCTTAGAAGCATGAACACTGAAGCTTTCTTT. The gene calls are TRBV6-5 and TRBJ1-1; D not certain. Trimming took off 7 bases at V and 0 bases at J, with 12 bases between the two ends. The CDR3 runs 14 residues. Germline values: CDR1 MNHEY, CDR2 SVGAGI.

This chain joins TRBV27 and TRBJ1-2; 8 bases align to TRBD1. The CDR3 covers 15 residues. Trimming removed 5 bases from V and 0 bases from J; junction bases left unmatched: 5. Germline lookup yields CDR1 MNHEY and CDR2 SMNVEV (reference sequence). CDR3 nucleotides: TGTGCCAGCAGTCGGGACAGGAGACCTAACTATGGCTACACCTTC. Translation gives CASSRDRRPNYGYTF.

The V call is TRBV19, the J call TRBJ2-3; D possibly corresponds to TRBD2 (5 bases). The V end lost 4 bases, the J end lost 9 bases, and 11 bases lay between the germline ends. The germline V gene has CDR1 LNHDA and CDR2 SQIVND (reference sequence). This CDR3 spans 12 amino acids. The CDR3 bases are TGTGCCAGTAGTACCCCGGGAAGGACGCAGTATTTT. Its protein product is CASSTPGRTQYF.

The J gene is TRBJ2-5, the V gene TRBV5-1; D might be TRBD2 (5 bases). The CDR3 consists of 13 residues. Looked up from germline, CDR1 is SGHRS and CDR2 is YFSETQ. V lost 7 bases and J 4 bases, leaving 14 bases between the germline ends. The CDR3 DNA reads as TGCGCCAGCTGCCTTGGAGGTCGAGAGACCCAGTACTTC. It translates to CASCLGGRETQYF.

The chain couples TRBV6-1 to TRBJ2-7; 7 positions agree with TRBD1. V lost 7 bases to trimming and J lost 1 base; unmatched junction nucleotides: 1. CDR3 length: 12 amino acids. Germline assignment: CDR1 MNHNS and CDR2 SASEGT. Here the CDR3 reads CASTGQSYEQYF. The CDR3 bases are TGTGCCAGCACGGGACAGTCCTACGAGCAGTACTTC.

In its sample, this clone was seen a few times. The chain uses TRBV5-6 and TRBJ1-2; 8 nucleotides agree with TRBD1. Per germline, CDR1 SGHDT and CDR2 YYEEEE. V lost 4 bases and J lost 3; bases outside the gene matches: 8. The CDR3 length is 15 residues. In DNA form, the CDR3 reads TGTGCCAGCAGCAGGTTGCCGGACAGGGACTATGGCTACACCTTC. Residues: CASSRLPDRDYGYTF.

The chain is built from TRBV9 and TRBJ2-3; 9 positions agree with TRBD2. The CDR3 is 19 residues long. Losses at the gene ends were 0 bases for V and 2 bases for J; bases not matched to a gene: 13. In germline, CDR1 is SGDLS, CDR2 YYNGEE. This CDR3 is CASSVDLAGPVGLTDTQYF. The CDR3 DNA reads as TGTGCCAGCAGCGTAGACCTAGCGGGGCCAGTCGGGCTCACAGATACGCAGTATTTT.

The chain employs TRBV19 and TRBJ2-2; D perhaps matches TRBD1 (5 bases). CDR1 is LNHDA, CDR2 SQIVND, per germline (reference sequence). Trimming cost V 6 bases and J 4 bases, with 15 bases left between them. The CDR3 has 15 amino acids. The DNA for the CDR3 is TGTGCCAGTAGCCCCTTGGCAGGGATCACCGGGGAGCTGTTTTTT. Its translation is CASSPLAGITGELFF. The entire variable domain, with the rest obtained from reference TRBV19 and TRBJ2-2, is as follows: DGGITQSPKYLFRKEGQNVTLSCEQNLNHDAMYWYRQDPGQGLRLIYYSQIVNDFQKGDIAEGYSVSREKKESFPLTVTSAQKNPTAFYLCASSPLAGITGELFFGEGSRLTVL.

V usage is TRBV4-2 and J usage is TRBJ2-3; TRBD2 matches at 12 bases. CDR3 length equals 19 residues. The germline V gene has CDR1 LGHNA and CDR2 YNFKEQ. J was trimmed by 0 bases and V by 0 bases; bases with no gene match: 7. The CDR3 DNA reads TGTGCCAGCAGCCAAGAAAAGGCTAGCGGGGGGGCTAGCACAGATACGCAGTATTTT. Its protein product is CASSQEKASGGASTDTQYF.

V gene TRBV9 combines with J gene TRBJ1-3; tentatively, D is TRBD1 (6 bases). The CDR3 length is 14 residues. Looked up from germline, CDR1 is SGDLS and CDR2 is YYNGEE. Trimming left V 3 bases short and J 4 bases short, with 11 bases between. As DNA, the CDR3 is TGTGCCAGCAGCGGGGGGACAACCGGAAACACCATATATTTT. Protein sequence: CASSGGTTGNTIYF.

The CDR3, as DNA: TGTGCCAGCAGTTTAACGGGAAACGAGGGCTACACCTTC. This sequence encodes CASSLTGNEGYTF. The gene calls are TRBV28 and TRBJ1-2, with D unresolved. The V end lost 2 bases, the J end lost 8 bases, and 12 bases lay between the germline ends. The CDR3 has 13 residues. Germline CDR1 reads MDHEN; CDR2 reads SYDVKM.

V gene TRBV19 combines with J gene TRBJ2-3; D perhaps matches TRBD1 (5 bases). CDR3 length: 13 amino acids. CDR1 LNHDA and CDR2 SQIVND come from the germline V gene (reference sequence). V was trimmed by 5 bases and J by 6 bases, leaving 12 bases between them. The CDR3 reads CASSGRPGDTQYF. The CDR3 DNA reads TGTGCCAGTAGTGGCCGGCCAGGGGATACGCAGTATTTT.

This clone has a single count. The V gene is TRBV19, the J gene TRBJ1-1; D might be TRBD1 (5 bases). The CDR3 sequence is 12 residues long. Germline assignment: CDR1 LNHDA and CDR2 SQIVND (reference sequence). With 5 bases removed from V and 5 bases from J, the gap between germline ends came to 9 bases. In DNA, the CDR3 is TGTGCCAGTAGTTGGGGGGGAACTGAAGCTTTCTTT. It codes for CASSWGGTEAFF.

The chain joins TRBV18 to TRBJ2-5; 7 nucleotides line up with TRBD1. Germline V lookup: CDR1 KGHSH, CDR2 LQKENI. The CDR3 totals 15 residues. Trimming removed 6 bases from V and 4 bases from J; junction bases left unmatched: 11. The CDR3 bases are TGTGCCAGCTCTCAAGACAGGGACCGGCGAGAGACCCAGTACTTC. Translating it yields CASSQDRDRRETQYF.